Listed below are T cell receptor beta chains from one sample, sequenced in a study of Graves' ophthalmopathy and Graves' hyperthyroidism. TCRdb recomputed calls from the multiplex PCR reads with MiXCR, one row per CDR3 protein. The sample lists about 220,000 distinct CDR3 sequences; under 25% were seen once. The source material was peripheral blood. These TCRs come from a woman in her forties or fifties with Graves' ophthalmopathy. The CDR3 runs from the conserved cysteine through the conserved F or W. The order of the fields is J gene, D gene, clone size, V gene, CDR3 protein, CDR3 DNA. The D gene is left open where the match is weak. A clone size is listed for some rows: how often the clone was seen (once, few, many), or a class if it is expanded.

j_gene: TRBJ2-2; d_gene: NA; abundance: few; v_gene: TRBV11-2; CDR3aa: CASSLGAGRVNTGELFF; CDR3nt: TGTGCCAGCAGCTTGGGGGCTGGGAGGGTAAACACCGGGGAGCTGTTTTTT
j_gene: TRBJ2-4; d_gene: NA; abundance: many; v_gene: TRBV7-2; CDR3aa: CASSVQGHQNIQYF; CDR3nt: TGTGCCAGCAGCGTACAGGGTCACCAAAACATTCAGTACTTC
j_gene: TRBJ2-2; d_gene: TRBD1; abundance: many; v_gene: TRBV29-1; CDR3aa: CSVVFGTGGAVTGELFF; CDR3nt: TGCAGCGTTGTTTTCGGGACAGGGGGCGCGGTCACCGGGGAGCTGTTTTTT
j_gene: TRBJ1-1; d_gene: NA; abundance: many; v_gene: TRBV28; CDR3aa: CASSFAVYAMNTEAFF; CDR3nt: TGTGCCAGCAGTTTTGCAGTATATGCTATGAACACTGAAGCTTTCTTT
j_gene: TRBJ1-5; d_gene: NA; abundance: NA; v_gene: TRBV6-2/TRBV6-3; CDR3aa: CASTSAGEEQPQHF; CDR3nt: TGTGCCAGCACCTCTGCAGGGGAGGAACAGCCCCAGCATTTT
j_gene: TRBJ1-2; d_gene: TRBD1; abundance: many; v_gene: TRBV28; CDR3aa: CASSLYRGGNYGYTF; CDR3nt: TGTGCCAGCAGTCTTTACAGGGGAGGTAACTATGGCTACACCTTC
j_gene: TRBJ1-1; d_gene: NA; abundance: many; v_gene: TRBV28; CDR3aa: CASRAPVYTEAFF; CDR3nt: TGTGCCAGCCGGGCACCCGTTTACACTGAAGCTTTCTTT
j_gene: TRBJ2-7; d_gene: TRBD2; abundance: few; v_gene: TRBV11-2; CDR3aa: CASSFGTITRGLVKQYF; CDR3nt: TGTGCCAGCAGCTTTGGGACTATCACCCGGGGATTGGTGAAGCAGTACTTC
j_gene: TRBJ2-7; d_gene: NA; abundance: many; v_gene: TRBV6-5; CDR3aa: CASKLGLTYEQYF; CDR3nt: TGTGCCAGCAAGTTAGGCCTGACCTACGAGCAGTACTTC
j_gene: TRBJ2-6; d_gene: NA; abundance: many; v_gene: TRBV24-1; CDR3aa: CATLDGNSGANVLTF; CDR3nt: TGTGCCACCTTGGATGGCAACTCTGGGGCCAACGTCCTGACTTTC
j_gene: TRBJ1-1; d_gene: NA; abundance: many; v_gene: TRBV19; CDR3aa: CASSDWSMTKNEAFF; CDR3nt: TGTGCCAGTAGTGATTGGAGCATGACTAAAAATGAAGCTTTCTTT
j_gene: TRBJ1-2; d_gene: NA; abundance: many; v_gene: TRBV5-1; CDR3aa: CASSLGTENYGYTF; CDR3nt: TGCGCCAGCAGCTTGGGGACAGAGAACTATGGCTACACCTTC
j_gene: TRBJ2-5; d_gene: NA; abundance: many; v_gene: TRBV29-1; CDR3aa: CSVPDPGGWTQYF; CDR3nt: TGCAGCGTACCCGACCCGGGCGGTTGGACCCAGTACTTC
j_gene: TRBJ2-2; d_gene: NA; abundance: many; v_gene: TRBV6-1; CDR3aa: CASGGHNTGELFF; CDR3nt: TGTGCCAGCGGTGGACACAACACCGGGGAGCTGTTTTTT
j_gene: TRBJ2-7; d_gene: TRBD2; abundance: many; v_gene: TRBV7-2; CDR3aa: CASSFRTSGILEQYF; CDR3nt: TGTGCCAGCAGCTTTAGGACTAGCGGGATACTCGAGCAGTACTTC
j_gene: TRBJ2-5; d_gene: NA; abundance: many; v_gene: TRBV28; CDR3aa: CASSLTFQETQYF; CDR3nt: TGTGCCAGCAGCTTGACATTCCAAGAGACCCAGTACTTC
j_gene: TRBJ1-1; d_gene: TRBD1; abundance: many; v_gene: TRBV12-3/TRBV12-4; CDR3aa: CASSSRDRGRRAFF; CDR3nt: TGTGCCAGCAGTTCCCGGGACAGGGGGCGCAGAGCTTTCTTT
j_gene: TRBJ2-7; d_gene: NA; abundance: many; v_gene: TRBV18; CDR3aa: CASSPALGEQYF; CDR3nt: TGTGCCAGCTCACCTGCACTAGGCGAGCAGTACTTC
j_gene: TRBJ2-7; d_gene: NA; abundance: NA; v_gene: TRBV2; CDR3aa: CASRAYRADEQYF; CDR3nt: TGTGCCAGCCGAGCCTACAGGGCGGATGAGCAGTACTTC
j_gene: TRBJ2-2; d_gene: TRBD1; abundance: NA; v_gene: TRBV5-1; CDR3aa: CASSQQGRELFF; CDR3nt: TGCGCCAGCAGCCAACAGGGGAGGGAGCTGTTTTTT
j_gene: TRBJ2-5; d_gene: NA; abundance: many; v_gene: TRBV14; CDR3aa: CASSQGYQETQYF; CDR3nt: TGTGCCAGCAGCCAAGGATACCAAGAGACCCAGTACTTC
j_gene: TRBJ2-7; d_gene: TRBD1; abundance: once; v_gene: TRBV6-5; CDR3aa: CASSYPGDSSDEQYF; CDR3nt: TGTGCCAGCAGTTACCCCGGGGACAGTTCGGACGAGCAGTACTTC
j_gene: TRBJ1-6; d_gene: NA; abundance: many; v_gene: TRBV30; CDR3aa: CAWKGSRTSPLHF; CDR3nt: TGTGCCTGGAAAGGGAGTAGGACTTCACCCCTCCACTTT
j_gene: TRBJ2-7; d_gene: TRBD1; abundance: few; v_gene: TRBV7-2; CDR3aa: CASSPGTGGLGQYF; CDR3nt: TGTGCCAGCAGCCCCGGGACAGGTGGGTTGGGGCAGTACTTC
j_gene: TRBJ1-1; d_gene: NA; abundance: many; v_gene: TRBV5-1; CDR3aa: CASSPTVATEAFF; CDR3nt: TGCGCCAGCAGCCCGACAGTTGCCACTGAAGCTTTCTTT
j_gene: TRBJ2-6; d_gene: TRBD1; abundance: many; v_gene: TRBV28; CDR3aa: CASSRTGSEANVLTF; CDR3nt: TGTGCCAGCAGCCGGACAGGGAGTGAGGCCAACGTCCTGACTTTC
j_gene: TRBJ2-2; d_gene: TRBD1; abundance: many; v_gene: TRBV19; CDR3aa: CASSISPSTGGLTGELFF; CDR3nt: TGTGCCAGTAGTATTTCCCCTTCGACAGGGGGCTTGACCGGGGAGCTGTTTTTT
j_gene: TRBJ1-1; d_gene: NA; abundance: many; v_gene: TRBV7-8; CDR3aa: CASSLRAGGTEAFF; CDR3nt: TGTGCCAGCAGCCTGCGGGCGGGCGGCACTGAAGCTTTCTTT
j_gene: TRBJ2-7; d_gene: TRBD1; abundance: NA; v_gene: TRBV28; CDR3aa: CASSFRDREGYEQYF; CDR3nt: TGTGCCAGCAGTTTCCGGGACAGGGAGGGGTACGAGCAGTACTTC
j_gene: TRBJ1-1; d_gene: NA; abundance: NA; v_gene: TRBV3-1; CDR3aa: CASSARSRGTITGAFF; CDR3nt: TGTGCCAGCAGCGCAAGATCCCGGGGCACGATCACTGGAGCTTTCTTT
j_gene: TRBJ2-5; d_gene: TRBD2; abundance: few; v_gene: TRBV2; CDR3aa: CASSGVDSGPQETQYF; CDR3nt: TGTGCCAGCAGTGGGGTTGATAGCGGGCCCCAAGAGACCCAGTACTTC
j_gene: TRBJ2-7; d_gene: NA; abundance: many; v_gene: TRBV20-1; CDR3aa: CSARVRAQTKLEQYF; CDR3nt: TGCAGTGCTAGAGTCCGGGCCCAGACTAAACTCGAGCAGTACTTC
j_gene: TRBJ1-6; d_gene: NA; abundance: NA; v_gene: TRBV7-2; CDR3aa: CASSLVSTGNSPLHF; CDR3nt: TGTGCCAGCAGCTTAGTTTCGACGGGGAATTCACCCCTCCACTTT
j_gene: TRBJ1-1; d_gene: NA; abundance: many; v_gene: TRBV12-3/TRBV12-4; CDR3aa: CASSLATMNTEAFF; CDR3nt: TGTGCCAGCAGTTTAGCCACTATGAACACTGAAGCTTTCTTT
j_gene: TRBJ2-5; d_gene: TRBD1; abundance: many; v_gene: TRBV19; CDR3aa: CASSPQGAQETQYF; CDR3nt: TGTGCCAGTAGCCCACAGGGGGCCCAAGAGACCCAGTACTTC
j_gene: TRBJ1-5; d_gene: NA; abundance: NA; v_gene: TRBV5-6; CDR3aa: CASSSGFRAQHF; CDR3nt: TGTGCCAGCAGCAGCGGGTTCAGGGCCCAGCATTTT
j_gene: TRBJ1-1; d_gene: NA; abundance: medium-sized; v_gene: TRBV6-5; CDR3aa: CASGAGASSEAFF; CDR3nt: TGTGCCAGCGGAGCGGGCGCATCTTCTGAAGCTTTCTTT
j_gene: TRBJ1-2; d_gene: TRBD1; abundance: many; v_gene: TRBV6-2/TRBV6-3; CDR3aa: CASSYLTGPSGGYTF; CDR3nt: TGTGCCAGCAGTTACCTGACAGGGCCATCTGGAGGCTACACCTTC
j_gene: TRBJ1-1; d_gene: NA; abundance: NA; v_gene: TRBV12-3/TRBV12-4; CDR3aa: CASRDEGLTEAFF; CDR3nt: TGTGCCAGCAGGGACGAGGGGTTGACTGAAGCTTTCTTT
j_gene: TRBJ2-2; d_gene: TRBD1; abundance: NA; v_gene: TRBV27; CDR3aa: CASSPGQGYTGELFF; CDR3nt: TGTGCCAGCAGTCCTGGACAGGGGTACACCGGGGAGCTGTTTTTT
j_gene: TRBJ1-2; d_gene: NA; abundance: many; v_gene: TRBV4-1; CDR3aa: CASSQEVWVAGYTF; CDR3nt: TGCGCCAGCAGCCAAGAAGTTTGGGTGGCCGGCTACACCTTC
j_gene: TRBJ1-3; d_gene: NA; abundance: many; v_gene: TRBV20-1; CDR3aa: CSARERDSGNTIYF; CDR3nt: TGCAGTGCTAGAGAGCGGGACTCTGGAAACACCATATATTTT
j_gene: TRBJ1-5; d_gene: NA; abundance: NA; v_gene: TRBV6-5; CDR3aa: CASSSVRDQPQHF; CDR3nt: TGTGCCAGCAGTTCCGTAAGGGATCAGCCCCAGCATTTT